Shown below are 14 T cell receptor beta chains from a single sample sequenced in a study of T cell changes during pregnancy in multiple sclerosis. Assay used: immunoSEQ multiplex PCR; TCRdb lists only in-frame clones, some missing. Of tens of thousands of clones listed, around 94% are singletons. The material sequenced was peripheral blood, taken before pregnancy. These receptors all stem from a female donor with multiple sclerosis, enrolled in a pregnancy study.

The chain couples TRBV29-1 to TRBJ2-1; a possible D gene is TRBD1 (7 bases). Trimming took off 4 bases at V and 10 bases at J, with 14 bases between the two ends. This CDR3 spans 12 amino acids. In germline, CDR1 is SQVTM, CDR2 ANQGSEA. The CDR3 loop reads CSVVKGGGEQFF. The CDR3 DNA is TGCAGCGTTGTTAAAGGAGGGGGCGAGCAGTTCTTC.

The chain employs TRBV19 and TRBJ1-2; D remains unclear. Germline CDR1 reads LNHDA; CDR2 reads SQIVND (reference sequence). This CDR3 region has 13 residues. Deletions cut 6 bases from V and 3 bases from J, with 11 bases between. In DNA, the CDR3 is TGTGCCAGTAGCGAGTGGGGAGACTATGGCTACACCTTC. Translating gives CASSEWGDYGYTF.

The CDR3 region has the DNA TGTGCCAGCAGCCGGGGACAGGGGGATTTGCCTGAAGCTTTCTTT. Protein sequence: CASSRGQGDLPEAFF. V is TRBV4-2 and J is TRBJ1-1, with 11 bases fitting TRBD1. This CDR3 has 15 residues. Germline V lookup: CDR1 LGHNA, CDR2 YNFKEQ. Germline trimming cut 4 bases from V and 6 bases from J; bases unmatched to any gene: 7.

The CDR3 DNA follows: TGTGCCAGCTCCTCGGTCGGAGTCCGGGACAGTACCTACGAGCAGTACTTC. The encoded protein is CASSSVGVRDSTYEQYF. The chain joins TRBV12-1 to TRBJ2-7; the D call of TRBD1 is as the table states it, not checked on the DNA. TRBV12-1 is labeled a pseudogene. The CDR3 has 17 residues.

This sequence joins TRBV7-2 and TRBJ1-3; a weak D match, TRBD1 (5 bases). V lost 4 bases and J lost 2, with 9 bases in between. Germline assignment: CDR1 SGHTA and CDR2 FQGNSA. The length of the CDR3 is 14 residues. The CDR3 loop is CASSSPGTGNTIYF. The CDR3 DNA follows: TGTGCCAGCAGCTCCCCAGGGACTGGAAACACCATATATTTT.

The CDR3 here is CASSLTSGRRNEQFF. The CDR3 coding sequence is TGCGCCAGCAGCTTGACTAGCGGGAGGAGGAATGAGCAGTTCTTC. This rearrangement joins TRBV5-1 to TRBJ2-1; 12 nucleotides agree with TRBD2. V trimming: 1 base; J trimming: 7 bases; junction bases outside the gene matches: 3. Germline loops: CDR1 SGHRS, CDR2 YFSETQ. The length of the CDR3 is 15 residues.

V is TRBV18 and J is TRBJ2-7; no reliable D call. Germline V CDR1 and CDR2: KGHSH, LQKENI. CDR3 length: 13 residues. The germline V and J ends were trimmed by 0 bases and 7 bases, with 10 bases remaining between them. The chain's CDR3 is CASSPPLTVEQYF. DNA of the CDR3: TGTGCCAGCTCACCACCTTTAACAGTTGAGCAGTACTTC.

CDR3 nucleotide sequence: TGTGCCAGCTCACCAATTCGGGGCCAAGAGACCCAGTACTTC. Encoded protein: CASSPIRGQETQYF. This chain joins TRBV18 and TRBJ2-5, with D perhaps TRBD2 (5 bases). The V and J ends lost 2 bases and 1 base respectively, with 8 bases between them. Germline V gene sequence: CDR1 KGHSH, CDR2 LQKENI. This CDR3 comprises 14 residues.

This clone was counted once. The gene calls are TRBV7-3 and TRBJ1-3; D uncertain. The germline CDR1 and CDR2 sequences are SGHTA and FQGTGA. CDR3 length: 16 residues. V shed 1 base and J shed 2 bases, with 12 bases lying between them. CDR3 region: CASSLSGQSAGNTIYF. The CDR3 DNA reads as TGTGCCAGCAGCTTAAGCGGTCAGTCGGCTGGAAACACCATATATTTT.

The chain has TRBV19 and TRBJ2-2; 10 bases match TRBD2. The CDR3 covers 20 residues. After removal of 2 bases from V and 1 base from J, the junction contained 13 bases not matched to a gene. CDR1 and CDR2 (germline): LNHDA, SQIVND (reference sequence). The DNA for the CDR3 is TGTGCCAGTAGTATAAGGGGGGGGGCGGGACTAGCGAAGAACACCGGGGAGCTGTTTTTT. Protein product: CASSIRGGAGLAKNTGELFF.

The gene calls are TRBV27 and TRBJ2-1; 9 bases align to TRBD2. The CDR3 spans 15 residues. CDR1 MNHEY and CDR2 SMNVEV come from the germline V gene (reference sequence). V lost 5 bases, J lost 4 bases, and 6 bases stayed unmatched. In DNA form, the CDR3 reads TGTGCCAGCAGTCCTAGCGGGACCCTATACAATGAGCAGTTCTTC. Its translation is CASSPSGTLYNEQFF.

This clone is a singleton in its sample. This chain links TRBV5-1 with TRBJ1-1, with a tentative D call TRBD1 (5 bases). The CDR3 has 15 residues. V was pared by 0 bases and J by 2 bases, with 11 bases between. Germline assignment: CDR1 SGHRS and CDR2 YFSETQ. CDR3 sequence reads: CASSLVGAGNTEAFF. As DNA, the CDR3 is TGCGCCAGCAGCTTGGTTGGGGCGGGAAACACTGAAGCTTTCTTT.

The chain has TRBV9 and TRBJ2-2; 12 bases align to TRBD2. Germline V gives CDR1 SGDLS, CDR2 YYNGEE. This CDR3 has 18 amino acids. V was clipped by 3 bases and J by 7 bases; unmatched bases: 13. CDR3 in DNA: TGTGCCAGCAGCGCGATCGATACTAGCGGGAGGAGAATCGGGGAGCTGTTTTTT. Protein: CASSAIDTSGRRIGELFF.

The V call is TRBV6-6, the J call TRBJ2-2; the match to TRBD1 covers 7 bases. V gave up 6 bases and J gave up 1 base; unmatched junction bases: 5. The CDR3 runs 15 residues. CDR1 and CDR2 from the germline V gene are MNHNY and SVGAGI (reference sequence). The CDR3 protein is CASRPGTVNTGELFF. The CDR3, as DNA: TGTGCCAGCAGACCCGGGACAGTGAACACCGGGGAGCTGTTTTTT.